One sample yielded the 2 T cell receptor beta chains listed below, sequenced in a study of blood T cell repertoires in COVID-19 (dated by TCRdb to between 2020 and 2021). Library prep was done by the immunoSEQ multiplex PCR assay. TCRdb stores this immuneACCESS table with in-frame sequences only. Part of the clones is absent; in the studies checked, under half of the shortfall reflects unresolved V genes, and no reason is known for the rest. Recorded for this sample are about 300,000 clones; 83% of them occurred a single time. The ten largest account for around a tenth of the sample. Specimen: peripheral blood. The receptor set was obtained from a woman between 50 and 59 years old who had recovered from COVID-19.

The gene calls are TRBV30 and TRBJ2-3; D is unresolved. CDR1 is GTSNPN and CDR2 is SVGIG in the germline V gene (reference sequence). V lost 3 bases and J lost 0, with 7 bases in between. There are 13 residues in the CDR3. CDR3 DNA sequence: TGTGCCTGGAGGATGGCTAGCACAGATACGCAGTATTTT. Its protein is CAWRMASTDTQYF.

This sequence joins TRBV21-1 and TRBJ1-1. TRBV21-1 is a pseudogene segment. This CDR3 is 14 amino acids long. The CDR3 spells CASSRMRGNTEAFF. The CDR3 nucleotides are TGTGCCAGCAGCAGGATGAGAGGAAACACTGAAGCTTTCTTT.